This T cell receptor (beta chain) is drawn from a study of CDR3 diversity in severe acne. Germline loops: CDR1 SGHAT, CDR2 FQNNGV. V trimming: 8 bases; J trimming: 3 bases; junction bases outside the gene matches: 14. The CDR3 runs to 16 residues. TCRdb processed the PCR reads anew with MiXCR; each CDR3 protein has one entry. The data contain fewer than 90,000 distinct CDR3 sequences, around 53% of them singletons. This TCR derives from a male donor in good health, without acne. The specimen sequenced was blood. The chain recombines TRBV11-2 with TRBJ2-7, with 9 bases lining up with TRBD2. CDR3 coding DNA: TGTGCCAGCCCTAAAAGGCAACGCGGGAGGGGCTACGAGCAGTACTTC. Residues: CASPKRQRGRGYEQYF.